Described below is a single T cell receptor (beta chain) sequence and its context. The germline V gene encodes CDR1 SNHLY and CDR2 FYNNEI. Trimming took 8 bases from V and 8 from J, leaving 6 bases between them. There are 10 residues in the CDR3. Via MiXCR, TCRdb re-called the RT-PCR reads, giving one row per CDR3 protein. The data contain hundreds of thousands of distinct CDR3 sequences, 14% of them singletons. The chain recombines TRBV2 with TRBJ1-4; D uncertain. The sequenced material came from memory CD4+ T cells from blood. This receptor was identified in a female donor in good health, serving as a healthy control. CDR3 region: CASSSEKLFF. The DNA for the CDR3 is TGTGCCAGCTCTTCCGAAAAACTGTTTTTT.